This paragraph covers one T cell receptor (beta chain) sequence. In this sample, this clone turned up once. The specificity of this receptor is unknown. Base qualities are missing; no much larger clone stands one base away. From cysteine to phenylalanine, the CDR3 is 15 amino acids long. Only the CDR3 DNA stays, 45 bases, in frame from base 1. Cut back by 7 bases and 4 bases, the V and J ends lie 17 bases apart. CDR1 and CDR2 were assigned from the germline V gene (reference sequence) as MNHNY and SVGAGI. This record belongs to a study of T cell responses to AZD1222 COVID-19 vaccine (dated by TCRdb to about 2021). Context from the whole study: TCR sequencing was performed for 230 to 250 trial participants, of whom some 200 were given two doses of AZD1222 and around 25 were given two doses of MenACWY control vaccine. Enrollment into the trials was organized by age into subgroups of 18-55, 56-69 and 70-plus years, and those subgroups contained 148, 28 and 57 TCR-sequenced participants, respectively. Broad study findings and their caveats: In the small 56-69-year group, the increase in depth fell short of significance, most likely because of low power. Most participants were white British and females outnumbered males, and the authors suggested that clonal diversity may have been underestimated. Only a handful of AZD1222 recipients were SARS-CoV-2 seropositive at baseline, limiting conclusions about previously exposed vaccinees. Spike-specific TCR breadth and depth rose significantly after two AZD1222 doses compared with day 0 and with MenACWY recipients. Because no samples from the day 14 peak response were available, repertoires could be characterized only after the peak T cell response. CD4 TCRs associated with the vaccine covered the entire spike protein, and the dominant responses were in regions 160-218 and 743-854. Reportedly, almost half of the unique spike-specific TCRs recognized epitopes lying outside the regions that are mutated in the B.1.351 and B.1.1.7 variants.

The time point label corresponds to: about 28 days (+/-7) after the second vaccine dose. AZD1222 recipients given second doses at about 4 weeks or at about 12 weeks were pooled, since spike-specific TCR depth and breadth were not found to differ between the two schedules. Vaccinee samples were obtained from the UK trials COV001 and COV002, which included a single-blind randomized controlled phase 2/3 trial of AZD1222 (ChAdOx1 nCoV-19) in healthy adults. Trial participant PBMC samples were collected at day 0 and day 28 after the second dose for TCRbeta chain sequencing. The CDR3 regions of human TCRbeta chains were analyzed by immunosequencing. The paper's processing steps were these. Repertoire TCRs were checked for matches against a reference library of SARS-CoV-2-specific TCRs that had been generated using the MIRA antigen-specificity platform. Breadth was defined as the fraction of unique TCRs that were SARS-CoV-2-associated. Depth was defined as the fraction of total T cells that were SARS-CoV-2-associated. Using the MIRA data, each spike-specific TCR was mapped to the spike region that the TCR reacts to and placed in a CD4 or CD8 class. Log10-transformed breadth and depth values were compared by one-way ANOVA with Sidak's multiple comparisons tests. Entries here come from immuneACCESS through TCRdb and include only in-frame sequences with V and J called. Some clones fail to appear in such tables; in the studies checked, an unresolved V gene covers under half of the shortfall, and the cause of the remainder is unknown. That table is the source of V, J and clone size, and D and trimming were worked out from the DNA. The table for this sample lists 150,000 to 250,000 clones; more than 85% of them were counted only once. In total, the top ten clones hold under 4% of the sample.

This material consisted of peripheral blood, taken 28 days after the second AZD1222 dose. The TCR comes from an adult who received the AZD1222 COVID-19 vaccine. The chain joins TRBV6-6 to TRBJ2-1; the D gene is possibly TRBD1 or TRBD2, with 5 bases matching each. The CDR3 is CASTTKGTFYNEQFF. The DNA sequence is given as TGTGCCAGCACCACAAAGGGGACCTTTTACAATGAGCAGTTCTTC.